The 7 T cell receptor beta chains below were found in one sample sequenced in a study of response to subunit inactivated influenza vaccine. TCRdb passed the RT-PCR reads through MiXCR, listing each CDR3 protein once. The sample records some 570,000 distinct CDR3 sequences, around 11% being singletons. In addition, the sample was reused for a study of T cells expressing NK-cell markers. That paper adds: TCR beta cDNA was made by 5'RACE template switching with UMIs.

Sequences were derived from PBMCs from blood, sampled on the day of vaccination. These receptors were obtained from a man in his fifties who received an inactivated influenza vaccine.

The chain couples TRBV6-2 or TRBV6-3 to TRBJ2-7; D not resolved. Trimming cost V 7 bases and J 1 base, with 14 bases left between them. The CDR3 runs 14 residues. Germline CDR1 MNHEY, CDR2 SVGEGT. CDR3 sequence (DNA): TGTGCCAGCACCAACCCGACTGGTTCCTACGAGCAGTACTTC. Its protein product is CASTNPTGSYEQYF.

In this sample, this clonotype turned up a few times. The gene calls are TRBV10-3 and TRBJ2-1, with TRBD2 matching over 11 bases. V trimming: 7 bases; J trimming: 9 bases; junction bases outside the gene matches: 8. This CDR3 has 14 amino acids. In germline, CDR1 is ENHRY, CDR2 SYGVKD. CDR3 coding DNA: TGTGCCATCAATAGCGGGAGGGACCCGTTTGAGCAGTTCTTC. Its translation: CAINSGRDPFEQFF.

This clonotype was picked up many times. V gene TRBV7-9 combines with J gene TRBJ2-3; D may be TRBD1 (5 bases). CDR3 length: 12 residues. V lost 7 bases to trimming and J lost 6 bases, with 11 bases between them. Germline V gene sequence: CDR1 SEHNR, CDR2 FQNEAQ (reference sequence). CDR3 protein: CASTPGKDTQYF. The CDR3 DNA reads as TGTGCCAGCACCCCAGGGAAGGATACGCAGTATTTT.

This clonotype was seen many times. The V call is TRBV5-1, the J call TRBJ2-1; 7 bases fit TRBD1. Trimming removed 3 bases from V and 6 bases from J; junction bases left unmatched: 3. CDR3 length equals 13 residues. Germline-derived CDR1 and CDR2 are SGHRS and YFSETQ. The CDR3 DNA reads TGCGCCAGCAGCTGGGACAGCGGCAATGAGCAGTTCTTC. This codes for CASSWDSGNEQFF.

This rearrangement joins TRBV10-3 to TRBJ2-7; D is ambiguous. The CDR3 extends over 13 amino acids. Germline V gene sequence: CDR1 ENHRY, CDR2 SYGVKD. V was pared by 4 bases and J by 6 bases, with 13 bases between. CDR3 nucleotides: TGTGCCATCAGTGGAGTCGACCTCGGCGAGCAGTACTTC. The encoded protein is CAISGVDLGEQYF.

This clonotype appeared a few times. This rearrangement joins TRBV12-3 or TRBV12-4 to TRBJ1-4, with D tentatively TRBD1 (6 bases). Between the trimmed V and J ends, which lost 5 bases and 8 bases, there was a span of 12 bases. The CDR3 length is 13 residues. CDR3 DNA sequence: TGTGCCAGCAGTCTGGGGGGCCGGGAAAAACTGTTTTTT. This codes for CASSLGGREKLFF.

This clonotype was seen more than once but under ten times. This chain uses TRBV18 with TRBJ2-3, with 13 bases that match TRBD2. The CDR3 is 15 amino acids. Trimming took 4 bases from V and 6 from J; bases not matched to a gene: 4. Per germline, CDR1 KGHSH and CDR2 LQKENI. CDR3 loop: CASSLTSGRPDTQYF. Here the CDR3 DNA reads TGTGCCAGCTCACTGACTAGCGGGAGGCCTGATACGCAGTATTTT.